This T cell receptor beta chain was recovered during a study of type 1 and type 2 diabetes patients. Trimming stripped 0 bases from V and 8 bases from J, with 14 bases between. Looked up from germline, CDR1 is SGHRS and CDR2 is YFSETQ. The CDR3 contains 15 residues. PCR was run on genomic DNA. Amplification of the beta chain CDR3 used 30 forward and 13 reverse multiplex primers. TCRdb re-derived calls from the multiplex PCR reads in MiXCR, one entry per CDR3 protein. The data contain 250,000 or so distinct CDR3 sequences, more than 40% of them singletons. Sequencing used peripheral blood mononuclear cells (PBMCs). The chain employs TRBV5-1 and TRBJ1-4; D call uncertain. This sequence was found in a man between 18 and 29 years old with type 2 diabetes. The CDR3 reads CASSLADPGREKLFF. The CDR3 DNA is TGCGCCAGCAGCTTGGCCGATCCAGGAAGGGAAAAACTGTTTTTT.